The clone carrying this T cell receptor (beta chain) was found a few times. The data are from a study of regulatory T cells in long-lasting Graves disease. In building TCR beta libraries, iRepertoire HTBI primers were used together with Arm-PCR of CDR3 regions. TCRdb processed the multiplex PCR reads anew with MiXCR; each CDR3 protein has one entry. Of 600,000 to 650,000 distinct CDR3 sequences detected, roughly 15% appear once; the ten largest clones hold 18%. This CDR3 region has 14 residues. Trimming removed 4 bases from V and 2 bases from J; junction bases left unmatched: 5. CDR1 is SQVTM, CDR2 ANQGSEA, per germline. Regarding time point: newly diagnosed GD, antithyroid drugs for less than 3 months. The TCR library was prepared using RNA isolated from PBMCs. The same sample was also used in a study of T cells in Graves' hyperthyroidism and ophthalmopathy.

This material consisted of peripheral blood mononuclear cells (PBMCs), taken at new diagnosis, from a patient treated with antithyroid drugs. This receptor was obtained from a woman aged 30 to 39 with Graves disease. The gene calls are TRBV29-1 and TRBJ2-7, with 10 bases lining up with TRBD1. The CDR3 loop reads CSVGTGTGAYEQYF. DNA of the CDR3: TGCAGCGTTGGGACGGGGACAGGGGCCTACGAGCAGTACTTC.